These T cell receptor beta chains were read from a single sample in a study of T cell changes during pregnancy in multiple sclerosis. TCRdb's table, derived via immunoSEQ multiplex PCR, lists solely in-frame clones and lacks some. The sample contains approximately 46,000 clones, roughly nine tenths of which appear only once. The material was CD8+ T cells from peripheral blood mononuclear cells, obtained in the second trimester of pregnancy. The receptor set was obtained from a female donor with multiple sclerosis, enrolled in a pregnancy study. Both conserved end residues are part of each CDR3. A D gene is named only where the DNA matches it firmly. Not every row has a clone size; where given, it reads once, few, many or a size class.

CDR3: CASSHPTQGWETQYF
DNA: TGTGCCAGCAGTCATCCGACACAGGGGTGGGAGACCCAGTACTTC
V: TRBV7-9
D: TRBD1
J: TRBJ2-5
size: NA

CDR3: CAISETGEDSYGYTF
DNA: TGTGCCATCAGTGAGACGGGCGAGGACAGCTATGGCTACACCTTC
V: TRBV10-3
D: NA
J: TRBJ1-2
size: NA

CDR3: CASSDHAGANYGYTF
DNA: TGCGCCAGCAGTGACCACGCGGGGGCTAACTATGGCTACACCTTC
V: TRBV10-2
D: NA
J: TRBJ1-2
size: NA

CDR3: CSVVGDGLDYGYTF
DNA: TGCAGCGTTGTGGGAGACGGATTAGACTATGGCTACACCTTC
V: TRBV29-1
D: NA
J: TRBJ1-2
size: NA

CDR3: CASSPGLESPHRDTQYF
DNA: TGTGCCAGCAGCCCGGGACTAGAGAGTCCCCACAGGGATACGCAGTATTTT
V: TRBV7-9
D: TRBD2
J: TRBJ2-3
size: NA

CDR3: CASSQDFGVGRTEAFF
DNA: TGCGCCAGCAGCCAAGACTTCGGGGTGGGGAGGACTGAAGCTTTCTTT
V: TRBV4-1
D: NA
J: TRBJ1-1
size: few

CDR3: CASSLGPGQGPYEQYF
DNA: TGTGCCAGCAGCTTGGGGCCGGGACAGGGTCCCTACGAGCAGTACTTC
V: TRBV5-8
D: TRBD1
J: TRBJ2-7
size: NA

CDR3: CASSERSGGRTYNEQFF
DNA: TGTGCCAGCAGTGAGAGGAGCGGGGGCCGTACTTACAATGAGCAGTTCTTC
V: TRBV2
D: TRBD2
J: TRBJ2-1
size: NA

CDR3: CASSLESGSALDTEAFF
DNA: TGTGCCAGCAGCTTAGAATCGGGGAGCGCCTTGGACACTGAAGCTTTCTTT
V: TRBV7-8
D: NA
J: TRBJ1-1
size: NA

CDR3: CAWSVASGNTIYF
DNA: TGTGCCTGGAGTGTGGCCAGTGGAAACACCATATATTTT
V: TRBV30
D: NA
J: TRBJ1-3
size: few

CDR3: CAISPLLPRDRSSGNTIYF
DNA: TGTGCCATCAGCCCCCTTTTGCCACGAGACAGGAGCTCTGGAAACACCATATATTTT
V: TRBV10-3
D: NA
J: TRBJ1-3
size: NA

CDR3: CASSLVAGANQPQHF
DNA: TGTGCCAGCAGCTTAGTCGCTGGGGCCAATCAGCCCCAGCATTTT
V: TRBV7-6
D: NA
J: TRBJ1-5
size: NA

CDR3: CAWGLLPGQGWSYEQYF
DNA: TGTGCCTGGGGGCTACTACCGGGACAGGGGTGGTCCTACGAGCAGTACTTC
V: TRBV30
D: TRBD1
J: TRBJ2-7
size: NA

CDR3: CASSVLGRGEIYGYTF
DNA: TGTGCCAGCAGCGTTTTGGGGAGGGGGGAAATCTATGGCTACACCTTC
V: TRBV9
D: NA
J: TRBJ1-2
size: NA

CDR3: CAISGLAGYTDTQYF
DNA: TGTGCCATCAGCGGACTAGCGGGATATACAGATACGCAGTATTTT
V: TRBV10-3
D: TRBD2
J: TRBJ2-3
size: NA

CDR3: CASSPGTGGNEQYF
DNA: TGTGCCAGCAGTCCCGGGACAGGGGGCAACGAGCAGTACTTC
V: TRBV6-5
D: TRBD1
J: TRBJ2-7
size: NA

CDR3: CASSTVESGANVLTF
DNA: TGTGCCAGCAGCACCGTCGAGTCTGGGGCCAACGTCCTGACTTTC
V: TRBV11-2
D: NA
J: TRBJ2-6
size: once

CDR3: CASSGGTGEFEKLFF
DNA: TGTGCCAGCAGTGGAGGGACAGGGGAATTTGAAAAACTGTTTTTT
V: TRBV6-1
D: TRBD1
J: TRBJ1-4
size: NA

CDR3: CASSLVFWTSGGSSYNEQFF
DNA: TGCGCCAGCAGCTTGGTATTTTGGACTAGCGGGGGGAGCTCCTACAATGAGCAGTTCTTC
V: TRBV5-1
D: TRBD2
J: TRBJ2-1
size: once

CDR3: CASSLQGGTEAFF
DNA: TGTGCCAGCAGCCTTCAGGGTGGCACTGAAGCTTTCTTT
V: TRBV27
D: NA
J: TRBJ1-1
size: NA

CDR3: CASSFPPPRGGAAGELFF
DNA: TGTGCCAGCAGCTTCCCCCCCCCGCGCGGGGGGGCCGCCGGGGAGCTGTTTTTT
V: TRBV7-9
D: TRBD2
J: TRBJ2-2
size: NA

CDR3: CASSETDRARGYTF
DNA: TGTGCCAGCAGTGAAACAGACAGGGCGCGGGGCTACACCTTC
V: TRBV6-1
D: TRBD1
J: TRBJ1-2
size: NA

CDR3: CASSQEPDTRTYEQYF
DNA: TGCGCCAGCAGCCAAGAACCCGACACGAGAACCTACGAGCAGTACTTC
V: TRBV4-1
D: NA
J: TRBJ2-7
size: NA

CDR3: CSAYRGTEAFF
DNA: TGCAGCGCTTACAGGGGCACTGAAGCTTTCTTT
V: TRBV29-1
D: TRBD1
J: TRBJ1-1
size: NA

CDR3: CASSYEQGVHNEQFF
DNA: TGTGCCAGCAGTTATGAGCAGGGGGTCCACAATGAGCAGTTCTTC
V: TRBV6-5
D: TRBD1
J: TRBJ2-1
size: NA

CDR3: CATSGTQISRDNEQFF
DNA: TGTGCCACCAGCGGGACACAGATATCTCGGGACAATGAGCAGTTCTTC
V: TRBV15
D: NA
J: TRBJ2-1
size: NA

CDR3: CAPEGTGFNEQFF
DNA: TGTGCCCCCGAGGGGACAGGGTTCAATGAGCAGTTCTTC
V: TRBV5-8
D: TRBD1
J: TRBJ2-1
size: NA

CDR3: CASSQGARERSGELFF
DNA: TGTGCCAGCAGCCAAGGGGCTAGGGAGCGGTCCGGGGAGCTGTTTTTT
V: TRBV4-2
D: NA
J: TRBJ2-2
size: NA